This T cell receptor beta chain appears in the sequencing data of a study of T cell clonotyping in hematopoietic cell transplantation. Points from the study as a whole: At the given depth, recipient repertoires were over 95% de novo clonotypes. After transplant, recipient diversity fell while pathologically expanded clonotypes grew through day 180. Graft donor and pretransplant recipient Inverse Simpson Index values predicted broader posttransplant TCR diversity.

Recipients were bled about 28 days pretransplant and at posttransplant days 30, 100, 180. The method was immunoSEQ multiplex PCR; TCRdb's version includes in-frame clones alone and lacks a portion of them. The sample records 15,000 to 20,000 clones, over 75% being singletons. About this clone: Its target is not known.

The receptor was isolated from a male patient over 55 who had an allogeneic stem cell transplant from a related donor, so the T cells may come from the graft donor. Some clones in this sample may be carry-over from other donors' samples. The source was PBMCs, collected 100 days after allogeneic stem cell transplant.

CDR3 nucleotide sequence: TGTGCCAGCAGCTTGGGGGGGCGGAACACCGGGGAGCTGTTTTTT. It translates to CASSLGGRNTGELFF. This sequence joins TRBV11-2 and TRBJ2-2; a possible D gene is TRBD2 (7 bases). Germline V CDR1 and CDR2: SGHAT, FQNNGV. The CDR3 runs to 15 residues. V was pared by 3 bases and J by 1 base, with 9 bases between.